These 8 T cell receptor beta chains came from one sample sequenced in a study of cytomegalovirus exposure and HLA in healthy donors. A multiplex PCR was run with 60 Vbeta primers and 13 Jbeta primers. Produced via immunoSEQ multiplex PCR; TCRdb's table is partial and in-frame only. The sample table includes 150,000 to 200,000 clones. The material sequenced was PBMCs. The receptor source for this set is a woman aged 55-75 years in good health and CMV-seronegative.

The V and J genes are TRBV21-1 and TRBJ2-7; the D call in the table, TRBD1, was not verified against the DNA. TRBV21-1 is labeled a pseudogene. This CDR3 has 16 residues. As DNA, the CDR3 is TGTGCCAGCAGCGTGGAGGACAGGGTCCTAGGCACCGAGCAGTACTTC. Translating it yields CASSVEDRVLGTEQYF.

The chain recombines TRBV9 with TRBJ2-2, with D possibly TRBD1 on 5 matching bases. Germline V CDR1 and CDR2: SGDLS, YYNGEE. Trimming shortened V by 4 bases and J by 2 bases, and 12 bases separated the two germline ends. The CDR3 runs to 15 residues. DNA of the CDR3: TGTGCCAGCAGCCTCCAGGGCACTAACACCGGGGAGCTGTTTTTT. Protein sequence: CASSLQGTNTGELFF.

The chain uses TRBV5-1 and TRBJ2-1; 9 bases are a match to TRBD1. V shed 0 bases and J 1 base; nucleotides not matched to a gene: 8. The length of the CDR3 is 18 residues. Looked up from germline, CDR1 is SGHRS and CDR2 is YFSETQ. In DNA form, the CDR3 reads TGCGCCAGCAGCTTGGATCTCTTACAGGGGGCTTCCTACAATGAGCAGTTCTTC. Protein: CASSLDLLQGASYNEQFF.

The chain is built from TRBV6-6 and TRBJ2-5; 9 positions match TRBD1. The J call may be wrong; the DNA end is better matched by TRBJ2-7. This CDR3 spans 15 amino acids. The germline CDR1 and CDR2 sequences are MNHNY and SVGAGI (reference sequence). The CDR3 DNA reads TGTGCCAGCAGTTACTCGGGACAGGGAGGCTACGAGCAGTACTTC. Translation: CASSYSGQGGYEQYF.

J is TRBJ1-2 and V is TRBV9; tentatively, D is TRBD1 (5 bases). The CDR3 loop spans 15 amino acids. The germline gives CDR1 SGDLS, CDR2 YYNGEE. The V and J ends lost 4 bases and 0 bases respectively, with 13 bases between them. CDR3 coding DNA: TGTGCCAGCAGCCAAGATGCAGGGTCTAACTATGGCTACACCTTC. Translated, it gives CASSQDAGSNYGYTF.

The chain has TRBV18 and TRBJ1-3, with 10 bases lining up with TRBD1. The CDR3 runs to 15 residues. Germline values: CDR1 KGHSH, CDR2 LQKENI. V lost 6 bases, J lost 0 bases, and 2 bases stayed unmatched. CDR3 sequence: CASSRDRGSGNTIYF. DNA of the CDR3: TGTGCCAGCTCTCGGGACAGGGGCTCTGGAAACACCATATATTTT.

This chain links TRBV7-2 with TRBJ2-2; weak D call: TRBD2 (5 bases). V lost 6 bases to trimming and J lost 0 bases, with 11 bases between them. The germline CDR1 and CDR2 sequences are SGHTA and FQGNSA. CDR3 length: 15 amino acids. CDR3 DNA: TGTGCCAGCAGGCGGACTGCCGCGAACACCGGGGAGCTGTTTTTT. Translating it yields CASRRTAANTGELFF.

The CDR3 DNA sequence: TGCGCCAGCAGCCAAGATCAAAGAGCTAACTATGGCTACACCTTC. This sequence encodes CASSQDQRANYGYTF. This chain connects TRBV4-1 to TRBJ1-2; D is unresolved. Germline V gene lookup returns CDR1 MGHRA and CDR2 YSYEKL. V lost 0 bases and J 0 bases, leaving 8 bases between the germline ends. The CDR3 runs 15 residues.